These T cell receptor beta chains were read from a single sample in a study of blood T cell repertoires in COVID-19. Method: immunoSEQ multiplex PCR; TCRdb's copy keeps in-frame clones and lacks some. In the table there are 200,000 to 250,000 clones, about 81% of which are singletons. The specimen was peripheral blood. Every receptor here comes from a woman in her seventies with COVID-19, enrolled during active disease. The CDR3 runs from the conserved cysteine through the conserved F or W. A D gene is named only where the DNA matches it firmly. Clone size is stated in some rows and not others, as once, few, many or a class when expanded.

>TRBD2|TRBJ2-5|TRBV7-3|NA
TGTGCCAGCAGCTTAAGTCCAGCGGGAGGGATCCAAGAGACCCAGTACTTC
CASSLSPAGGIQETQYF
>NA|TRBJ1-3|TRBV7-8|NA
TGTGCCAGCAGCACCGGTCAGGGGAACACCATATATTTT
CASSTGQGNTIYF
>NA|TRBJ1-2|TRBV29-1|once
TGCAGCGTTGAAGATCGAGGCGGCTACACCTTC
CSVEDRGGYTF
>NA|TRBJ2-5|TRBV25-1|NA
TGTGCCAGCAGTCTGGCCGGGGCCCAGTACTTC
CASSLAGAQYF
>NA|TRBJ1-5|TRBV21-1|few
TGTGCCAGCAGCGGAGGCAGGGGTGCTCAGCCCCAGCATTTT
CASSGGRGAQPQHF
>NA|TRBJ2-5|TRBV3-1/TRBV3-2|NA
TGTGCCAGCAGCCTCAGGGAGGTTGGAGAGACCCAGTACTTC
CASSLREVGETQYF
>NA|TRBJ1-2|TRBV28|NA
TGTGCCAGCAGTTTTTCCCAGGGCTATGGCTACACCTTC
CASSFSQGYGYTF
>NA|TRBJ1-1|TRBV6-2/TRBV6-3|NA
TGTGCCAGCAGTTCCTACTCGAACACTGAAGCTTTCTTT
CASSSYSNTEAFF
>NA|TRBJ2-5|TRBV28|NA
TGTGCCAGCAGTCCAGGGGATTTTCAAGAGACCCAGTACTTC
CASSPGDFQETQYF
>NA|TRBJ1-6|TRBV3-1/TRBV3-2|NA
TGTGCCAGCAGCCAAGATATTCAGTCACCCCTCCACTTT
CASSQDIQSPLHF
>TRBD2|TRBJ2-7|TRBV28|few
TGTGCCAGCAGTTTAACTAGCGGGAACTCCTACGAGCAGTACTTC
CASSLTSGNSYEQYF
>TRBD1|TRBJ2-7|TRBV6-5|NA
TGTGCCAGCAGGAGTGACAGGGGCTCCTACGAGCAGTACTTC
CASRSDRGSYEQYF